This T cell receptor beta chain was recovered during a study of identical twins. Concerning this clonotype itself: Antigen specificity is unknown.

Study-wide findings and caveats: Out-of-frame alpha sequences common to twins exhibited a surplus of low generation probability. These conclusions were based on statistical analysis (cross-sectional, not following the same donors).

Trimming took 1 base from V and 4 from J; bases not matched to a gene: 4. Germline V gene sequence: CDR1 SGHDT, CDR2 YYEEEE. The CDR3 consists of 15 residues. MiXCR, applied by TCRdb to the 5' RACE reads, yields one record per CDR3 protein. The data show a few hundred thousand distinct CDR3 sequences, with more than 20% seen just once and 2.9% held by the top ten. The same specimen was also included in a second study, on T cells expressing NK-cell markers. Turning to that study: It was sorted CD3+CD56+NKG2C+, CD3+CD56+NKG2C- and CD3+CD56-NKG2C+ T cells that supplied the TCR beta repertoires.

The sample taken for sequencing was CD4+ T cells sorted from blood. This receptor was obtained from a woman younger than 30 in good health. The gene calls are TRBV5-6 and TRBJ2-1, with TRBD1 identical over 8 bases. The CDR3 nucleotides read TGTGCCAGCAGCTTGCGGACAGGGTTTTACAATGAGCAGTTCTTC. The encoded protein is CASSLRTGFYNEQFF.